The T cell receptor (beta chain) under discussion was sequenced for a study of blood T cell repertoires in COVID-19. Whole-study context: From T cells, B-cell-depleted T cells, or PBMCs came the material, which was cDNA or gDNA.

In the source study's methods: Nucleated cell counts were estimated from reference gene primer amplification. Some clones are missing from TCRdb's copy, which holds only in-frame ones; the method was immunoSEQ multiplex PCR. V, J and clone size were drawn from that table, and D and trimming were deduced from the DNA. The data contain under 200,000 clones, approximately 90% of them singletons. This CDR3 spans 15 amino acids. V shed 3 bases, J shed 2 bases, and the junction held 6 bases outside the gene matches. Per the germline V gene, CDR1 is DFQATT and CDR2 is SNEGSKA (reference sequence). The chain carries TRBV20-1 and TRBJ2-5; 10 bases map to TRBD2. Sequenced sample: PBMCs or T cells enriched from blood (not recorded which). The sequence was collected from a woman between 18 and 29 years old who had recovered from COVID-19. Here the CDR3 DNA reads TGCAGTGCTAGTGACAAGCGGGAGGGGCAAGAGACCCAGTACTTC. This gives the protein CSASDKREGQETQYF.